One sample yielded the 20 T cell receptor beta chains listed below, sequenced in a study of PD-L1 blockade in urothelial cancer. TCRdb's table, derived via immunoSEQ multiplex PCR, lists solely in-frame clones and lacks some. The data contain roughly 77,000 clones, 65% to 85% of them singletons. As to time point: pretreatment peripheral blood. The sequenced sample was PBMCs, obtained around atezolizumab (anti-PD-L1) treatment. The source is a woman in her 70s with urothelial cancer.

The CDR3 region has the DNA TGTGCCAGCAGCCGGACTAGCGCGAGGAATGAGCAGTTCTTC. This codes for CASSRTSARNEQFF. V usage is TRBV27 and J usage is TRBJ2-1, with 9 bases identical to TRBD2. Per germline, CDR1 MNHEY and CDR2 SMNVEV (reference sequence). V gave up 6 bases and J gave up 7 bases; unmatched junction bases: 7. This CDR3 has 14 residues.

The CDR3 DNA reads TGTGCCAGCAGCCATCGTACAGGGCCGAACACTGAAGCTTTCTTT. It translates to CASSHRTGPNTEAFF. V and J are TRBV16 and TRBJ1-1; TRBD1 might be the D (6 bases). Germline loops: CDR1 KGHSY, CDR2 FQNENV. The germline V and J ends were trimmed by 3 bases and 1 base, with 12 bases remaining between them. The CDR3 spans 15 residues.

V usage is TRBV5-1 and J usage is TRBJ2-5; D perhaps matches TRBD2 (8 bases). The CDR3 has 13 amino acids. Per germline, CDR1 SGHRS and CDR2 YFSETQ. The V end was cut by 7 bases, the J end by 1 base, with 11 bases between. DNA for the CDR3: TGCGCCAGCCGGGAGGGGGCCCAAGAGACCCAGTACTTC. Translating gives CASREGAQETQYF. The variable domain in full, completed from reference TRBV5-1 and TRBJ2-5, reads KAGVTQTPRYLIKTRGQQVTLSCSPISGHRSVSWYQQTPGQGLQFLFEYFSETQRNKGNFPGRFSGRQFSNSRSEMNVSTLELGDSALYLCASREGAQETQYFGPGTRLLVL.

This chain uses TRBV6-1 with TRBJ2-1, with TRBD2 as a possible D gene (6 bases). CDR1 is MNHNS and CDR2 is SASEGT in the germline V gene. V was pared by 1 base and J by 10 bases, with 17 bases between. CDR3 length: 15 residues. The CDR3 loop is CASSEVGLLAWEQFF. In DNA, the CDR3 is TGTGCCAGCAGTGAAGTGGGCTTACTAGCTTGGGAGCAGTTCTTC.

With regard to this clone: Other DNA sequences of this sample code for an identical CDR3. This chain joins TRBV18 and TRBJ2-3, with TRBD2 identical over 13 bases. The junction had 3 bases not matched to a gene; V was cut back by 3 bases and J by 6 bases. In germline, CDR1 is KGHSH, CDR2 LQKENI. This CDR3 comprises 15 residues. The CDR3 coding sequence is TGTGCCAGCTCACCCGGACTAGCGGGAGTGGATACGCAGTATTTT. It specifies CASSPGLAGVDTQYF.

This clone is a singleton in its sample. The V call is TRBV6-1, the J call TRBJ2-1; 7 bases are a match to TRBD2. V was pared by 7 bases and J by 5 bases, with 8 bases of the junction left unmatched. The germline CDR1 and CDR2 sequences are MNHNS and SASEGT. The CDR3 consists of 14 residues. This CDR3 reads CASTLAGGNNEQFF. CDR3 bases: TGTGCCAGCACGCTGGCCGGGGGGAACAATGAGCAGTTCTTC.

The V call is TRBV2, the J call TRBJ2-5; 8 bases are shared with TRBD2. The V segment lost 7 bases and the J segment 4 bases; nucleotides outside the gene matches: 8. The germline CDR1 and CDR2 sequences are SNHLY and FYNNEI. This CDR3 has 14 amino acids. The CDR3 sequence is CASNSRAGGETQYF. CDR3 nucleotide sequence: TGTGCCAGCAATTCTAGGGCGGGAGGAGAGACCCAGTACTTC.

The sample holds one count of this clone. The chain carries TRBV6-5 and TRBJ1-5; tentatively, D is TRBD1 (5 bases). The ends were cut back, 0 bases at V and 5 bases at J, with 11 bases in the middle. Per the germline V gene, CDR1 is MNHEY and CDR2 is SVGAGI. The CDR3 sequence is 15 residues long. CDR3 nucleotide sequence: TGTGCCAGCAGTTACTCATGGGGCCACGATCAGCCCCAGCATTTT. It is translated as CASSYSWGHDQPQHF.

The V and J genes are TRBV5-1 and TRBJ2-5, with D perhaps matching TRBD2 (5 bases). Germline lookup yields CDR1 SGHRS and CDR2 YFSETQ. Trimming stripped 2 bases from V and 5 bases from J, with 16 bases between. This CDR3 region has 15 residues. CDR3 bases: TGCGCCAGCAGCTTCCAAGGGAGCGGTGGGGAGACCCAGTACTTC. It translates to CASSFQGSGGETQYF.

This clone was seen only a few times. The chain is built from TRBV5-4 and TRBJ2-1; 14 nucleotides line up with TRBD2. The ends lost 3 bases at V and 5 bases at J; junction bases unmatched: 1. From germline, CDR1 is SGHNT and CDR2 YYREEE (reference sequence). The CDR3 has 15 residues. The CDR3 protein is CASSWGLAGDNEQFF. The CDR3 region has the DNA TGTGCCAGCAGCTGGGGACTAGCGGGAGACAATGAGCAGTTCTTC. The whole variable domain, remainder taken from reference TRBV5-4 and TRBJ2-1, is ETGVTQSPTHLIKTRGQQVTLRCSSQSGHNTVSWYQQALGQGPQFIFQYYREEENGRGNFPPRFSGLQFPNYSSELNVNALELDDSALYLCASSWGLAGDNEQFFGPGTRLTVL.

The chain employs TRBV19 and TRBJ2-6; maybe TRBD1 (6 bases). This CDR3 is built from 17 residues. Trimming pared 0 bases from V and 0 bases from J, leaving 9 bases between. Germline V gene lookup returns CDR1 LNHDA and CDR2 SQIVND (reference sequence). In DNA, the CDR3 is TGTGCCAGTAGTATAGAGTCAGGGGACTCTGGGGCCAACGTCCTGACTTTC. It specifies CASSIESGDSGANVLTF.

V gene TRBV7-8 combines with J gene TRBJ1-3; 8 bases line up with TRBD1. Unmatched junction bases numbered 7, after V lost 3 bases and J lost 0 bases. Germline V gene sequence: CDR1 SGHVS, CDR2 FQNEAQ. The CDR3 sequence is 17 residues long. Here the CDR3 reads CASSFTGQDYSGNTIYF. The CDR3 coding sequence is TGTGCCAGCAGCTTTACGGGACAGGACTACTCTGGAAACACCATATATTTT.

This clone was observed a few times. The chain uses TRBV5-5 and TRBJ1-1; no clear D. Germline loops: CDR1 SGHKS, CDR2 YYEKEE (reference sequence). CDR3 length: 15 amino acids. V gave up 0 bases and J gave up 0 bases, with 9 bases separating them. CDR3 in amino acids: CASSLGQRMNTEAFF. DNA of the CDR3: TGTGCCAGCAGCTTGGGACAAAGAATGAACACTGAAGCTTTCTTT.

Here the CDR3 reads CASSLAGGGNQPQHF. For the CDR3, the DNA is TGTGCCAGCAGTTTAGCAGGGGGAGGCAATCAGCCCCAGCATTTT. The chain is built from TRBV27 and TRBJ1-5; 7 positions match TRBD1. The CDR3 runs 15 residues. After removal of 2 bases from V and 2 bases from J, the junction contained 3 bases not matched to a gene. Germline values: CDR1 MNHEY, CDR2 SMNVEV (reference sequence).

The chain combines TRBV5-1 with TRBJ1-1; D is ambiguous. Germline V gene lookup returns CDR1 SGHRS and CDR2 YFSETQ. The CDR3 has 14 amino acids. V lost 7 bases, J lost 3 bases, and 16 bases lay in between. The CDR3 loop is CASGWATTDTEAFF. As DNA, the CDR3 is TGCGCCAGCGGGTGGGCGACGACGGACACTGAAGCTTTCTTT.

The rearrangement joins TRBV19 to TRBJ2-3, with 9 bases that match TRBD2. Trimming removed 5 bases from V and 8 bases from J; junction bases left unmatched: 11. Germline CDR1 and CDR2: LNHDA and SQIVND (reference sequence). The CDR3 is 15 residues long. CDR3 bases: TGTGCCAGTAGTCCAGTAGCGGGAGTCCTGGGTACGCAGTATTTT. Protein: CASSPVAGVLGTQYF.

This chain joins TRBV28 and TRBJ2-3, with 12 bases that match TRBD2. V was clipped by 3 bases and J by 5 bases; unmatched bases: 9. Per germline, CDR1 MDHEN and CDR2 SYDVKM. CDR3 size: 17 residues. The CDR3 reads CASSLWTSGNRVDTQYF. The CDR3 DNA follows: TGTGCCAGCAGTTTGTGGACTAGCGGGAATCGGGTAGATACGCAGTATTTT.

This chain joins TRBV7-9 and TRBJ2-5; TRBD1 matches at 7 bases. In germline, CDR1 is SEHNR, CDR2 FQNEAQ (reference sequence). The CDR3 contains 14 residues. With 3 bases clipped from V and 5 bases from J, the junction kept 6 bases outside the gene matches. CDR3 in DNA: TGTGCCAGCAGCTTCGAGGGGGCTGAGGAGACCCAGTACTTC. Its protein is CASSFEGAEETQYF.

The chain links TRBV16 to TRBJ1-2; 11 bases fit TRBD1. J was trimmed by 8 bases and V by 1 base; bases with no gene match: 12. CDR3 length: 17 amino acids. Germline values: CDR1 KGHSY, CDR2 FQNENV. CDR3 bases: TGTGCCAGCAGCCAATATTCCGCCGGACAGGGGGCGGGCGGCTACACCTTC. Translated, it gives CASSQYSAGQGAGGYTF.

The chain employs TRBV7-6 and TRBJ1-1, with 9 bases identical to TRBD1. The CDR3 contains 15 residues. The germline CDR1 and CDR2 sequences are SGHVS and FNYEAQ. Unmatched junction bases numbered 6, after V lost 4 bases and J lost 3 bases. The CDR3, as DNA: TGTGCCAGCAGCTCCCGACAGGGGGGGGACACTGAAGCTTTCTTT. It is translated as CASSSRQGGDTEAFF.